This TCR beta chain was sequenced for a study of T cell responses to AZD1222 COVID-19 vaccine. Overall study results and limits: Nearly half of the spike-specific TCRs reportedly recognize variant regions that carry no mutations. At baseline, seropositivity was found in only six or seven AZD1222 recipients. Donor demographics were predominantly white British with a female majority; clonal diversity may be underestimated.

Of note for this clone: What it recognizes is unknown.

Repertoires were generated with immunoSEQ multiplex PCR, while TCRdb's copy carries only in-frame clones and drops some. The sample records 120,000 to 150,000 clones, 90% being singletons. The germline V and J ends were trimmed by 3 bases and 5 bases, with 13 bases remaining between them. Germline loops: CDR1 MNHNS, CDR2 SASEGT. The CDR3 totals 14 residues. The rearrangement joins TRBV6-1 to TRBJ1-1, with no clear D. The TCR sequence derives from an adult in good health. The sequenced sample was peripheral blood, obtained on day 0 of AZD1222 vaccination. CDR3 protein: CASSELGYGTEAFF. In DNA form, the CDR3 reads TGTGCCAGCAGTGAGTTAGGGTATGGGACTGAAGCTTTCTTT.